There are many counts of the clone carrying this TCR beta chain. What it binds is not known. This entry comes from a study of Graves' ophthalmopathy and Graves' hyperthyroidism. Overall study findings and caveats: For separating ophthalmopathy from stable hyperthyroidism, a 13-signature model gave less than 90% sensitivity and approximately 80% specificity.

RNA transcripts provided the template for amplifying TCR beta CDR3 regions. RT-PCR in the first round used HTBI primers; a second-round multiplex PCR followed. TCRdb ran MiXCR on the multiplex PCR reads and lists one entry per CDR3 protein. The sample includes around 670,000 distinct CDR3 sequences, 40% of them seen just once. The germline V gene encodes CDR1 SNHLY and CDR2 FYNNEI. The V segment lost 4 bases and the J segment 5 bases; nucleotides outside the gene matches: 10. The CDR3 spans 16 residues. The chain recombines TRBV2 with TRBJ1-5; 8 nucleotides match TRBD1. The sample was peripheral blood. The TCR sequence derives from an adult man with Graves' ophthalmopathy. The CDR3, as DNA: TGTGCCAGCAGTGGGACCAGACAGGGGAATGATCAGCCCCAGCATTTT. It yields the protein CASSGTRQGNDQPQHF. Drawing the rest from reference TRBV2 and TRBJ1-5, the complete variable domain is EPEVTQTPSHQVTQMGQEVILRCVPISNHLYFYWYRQILGQKVEFLVSFYNNEISEKSEIFDDQFSVERPDGSNFTLKIRSTKLEDSAMYFCASSGTRQGNDQPQHFGDGTRLSIL.